This T cell receptor beta chain was observed in a study of shared clonotypes between healthy human individuals. About the study: Each donor's CD8 memory used one plate, CD8 naive two, each CD4 subset three. Study results and caveats: Some clonotypes were shared by all four sorted-subset donors, while others were not shared. The non-shared ones had lower generation probabilities than the shared ones.

This clone was observed once. Its antigen is not known. Investigators divided CD4+ cells into CD45RA+ naive and CD45RA-negative memory subsets. The germline V gene encodes CDR1 LNHDA and CDR2 SQIVND (reference sequence). This CDR3 comprises 15 residues. V dropped 3 bases and J dropped 5 bases, with 14 bases sitting between them. In replicate PCRs of sorted subsets, approximately 210 ng DNA, approximately 30,000 T cell genomes, was used. Some clones are missing from TCRdb's copy, which holds only in-frame ones; the method was immunoSEQ multiplex PCR. The sample lists about a million clones, around three quarters occurring once.

Sequences were obtained from memory CD4+ T cells from PBMCs. The subset is: CD45RA-negative fraction. This rearrangement joins TRBV19 to TRBJ1-5; the D gene is possibly TRBD1 (6 bases). This TCR was sampled from a man in his late teens or twenties in good health. Some clones in this sample may be carry-over from other donors' samples. This CDR3 is CASSIQGPMDQPQHF. The CDR3 DNA reads as TGTGCCAGTAGTATCCAGGGGCCAATGGATCAGCCCCAGCATTTT.